The present TCR beta chain was sequenced within a study of T cell responses to AZD1222 COVID-19 vaccine. General observations from the study: Receipt of two AZD1222 doses was followed by a rise in Spike-specific TCR breadth and depth.

As concerns this clone: The antigen is unknown.

Sequencing used immunoSEQ multiplex PCR; TCRdb keeps in-frame clones, though not all of them. The sample has roughly 40,000 clones; around 82% are singletons. The V end lost 0 bases, the J end lost 2 bases, and 8 bases lay between the germline ends. Looked up from germline, CDR1 is KGHDR and CDR2 is SFDVKD. The CDR3 has 15 amino acids. V and J are TRBV24-1 and TRBJ2-3; possible D gene TRBD2, 6 bases. The sequencing used peripheral blood, collected on day 0 of AZD1222 vaccination. This TCR was recovered from an adult in good health. CDR3 loop: CATSDLPGDTDTQYF. The CDR3 DNA sequence: TGTGCCACCAGTGATTTGCCGGGGGACACAGATACGCAGTATTTT.